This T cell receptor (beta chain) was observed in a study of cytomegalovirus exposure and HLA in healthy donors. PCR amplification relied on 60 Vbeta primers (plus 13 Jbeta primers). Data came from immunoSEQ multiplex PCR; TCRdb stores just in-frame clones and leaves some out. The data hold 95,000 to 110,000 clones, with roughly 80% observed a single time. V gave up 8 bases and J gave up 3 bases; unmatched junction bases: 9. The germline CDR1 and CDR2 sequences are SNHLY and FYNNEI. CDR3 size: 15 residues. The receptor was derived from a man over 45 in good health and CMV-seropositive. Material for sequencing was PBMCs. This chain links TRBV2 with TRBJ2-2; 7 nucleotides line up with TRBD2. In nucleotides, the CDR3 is TGTGCCAGCGGCCGGGGAGGGTCCGACACCGGGGAGCTGTTTTTT. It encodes CASGRGGSDTGELFF.